The 31 T cell receptor beta chains presented below share a single source sample, sequenced in a study of response to subunit inactivated influenza vaccine. MiXCR, applied by TCRdb to the RT-PCR reads, yields one record per CDR3 protein. The sample includes fewer than 800,000 distinct CDR3 sequences, less than 20% of them seen just once. The sample in question was PBMCs from blood, obtained 11 to 12 days after vaccination. The receptors were sampled from a man aged 50 to 60 who received an inactivated influenza vaccine.

This clonotype was seen a few times. J is TRBJ2-3 and V is TRBV2, with D perhaps TRBD2 (6 bases). The CDR3 contains 16 residues. V dropped 6 bases and J dropped 3 bases, with 19 bases sitting between them. Germline V CDR1 and CDR2: SNHLY, FYNNEI. The CDR3 nucleotides are TGTGCCAGCAGGTTTCGCAGGGTGGAGGGAACAGATACGCAGTATTTT. Translating it yields CASRFRRVEGTDTQYF.

The chain combines TRBV5-1 with TRBJ2-5; 8 positions agree with TRBD1. The CDR3 has 15 residues. Germline CDR1 reads SGHRS; CDR2 reads YFSETQ. V was clipped by 2 bases and J by 4 bases; unmatched bases: 7. The CDR3 DNA is TGCGCCAGCAGCTTCGTGACAGGGGAAGGAGAGACCCAGTACTTC. Translation: CASSFVTGEGETQYF.

V usage is TRBV5-1 and J usage is TRBJ2-7; the D gene is possibly TRBD2 (6 bases). The V gene's germline CDR1 is SGHRS and CDR2 YFSETQ. V lost 4 bases, J lost 0 bases, and 14 bases lay in between. This CDR3 is 15 amino acids long. In nucleotides, the CDR3 is TGCGCCAGCAGCGTTGGGGGGACGAGCTCCTACGAGCAGTACTTC. Translating it yields CASSVGGTSSYEQYF.

V gene TRBV20-1 combines with J gene TRBJ1-1; weak D call: TRBD1 (5 bases). Germline V gives CDR1 DFQATT, CDR2 SNEGSKA (reference sequence). V shed 5 bases and J shed 6 bases, with 28 bases lying between them. The CDR3 is made up of 17 amino acids. The CDR3 sequence: CSASVPGQGWRVAEAFF. The DNA of the CDR3 is TGCAGTGCTTCCGTGCCTGGACAAGGATGGAGGGTGGCTGAAGCTTTCTTT.

This chain links TRBV7-2 with TRBJ1-2; 8 bases fit TRBD1. The CDR3 has 16 residues. V dropped 4 bases and J dropped 3; count of bases not matched to a gene: 10. Germline lookup yields CDR1 SGHTA and CDR2 FQGNSA. CDR3 region: CASSSWTGSRYYGYTF. CDR3 coding DNA: TGTGCCAGCAGCTCCTGGACAGGGAGCAGGTACTATGGCTACACCTTC.

The genes are TRBV10-3 and TRBJ2-7; no firm D call. Trimming cost V 2 bases and J 3 bases, with 8 bases left between them. There are 13 residues in the CDR3. Per germline, CDR1 ENHRY and CDR2 SYGVKD. The CDR3 DNA follows: TGTGCCATCAGTGAGGGCCTGTACTACGAGCAGTACTTC. This sequence encodes CAISEGLYYEQYF.

J is TRBJ1-2 and V is TRBV7-2, with unresolved D. The ends were cut back, 1 base at V and 4 bases at J, with 7 bases in the middle. The V gene's germline CDR1 is SGHTA and CDR2 FQGNSA. This CDR3 is 13 amino acids long. For the CDR3, the DNA is TGTGCCAGCAGCTTAGGGTACAGCTATGGCTACACCTTC. It is translated as CASSLGYSYGYTF.

This clonotype has ten or more counts. The V call is TRBV5-1, the J call TRBJ2-1; tentative D call: TRBD2 (5 bases). The CDR3 consists of 12 residues. From germline, CDR1 is SGHRS and CDR2 YFSETQ. Deletions cut 1 base from V and 7 bases from J, with 6 bases between. The DNA for the CDR3 is TGCGCCAGCAGCTTGAGCGGAAATGAGCAGTTCTTC. It codes for CASSLSGNEQFF.

This chain uses TRBV7-6 with TRBJ2-7, with D unresolved. This CDR3 comprises 15 residues. Germline values: CDR1 SGHVS, CDR2 FNYEAQ. V gave up 1 base and J gave up 3 bases, with 13 bases separating them. CDR3 loop: CASSLEASADYEQYF. In DNA form, the CDR3 reads TGTGCCAGCAGCTTAGAGGCCAGTGCTGACTACGAGCAGTACTTC.

The CDR3 region is CASSPVANTGELFF. In nucleotides, the CDR3 is TGTGCCAGCAGCCCCGTAGCGAACACCGGGGAGCTGTTTTTT. The chain links TRBV3-1 to TRBJ2-2, with D uncertain. The ends were cut back, 4 bases at V and 0 bases at J, with 6 bases in the middle. In germline, CDR1 is LGHDT, CDR2 YNNKEL (reference sequence). This CDR3 contains 14 residues.

The chain uses TRBV4-1 and TRBJ1-5; D is uncertain. Trimming removed 4 bases from V and 3 bases from J, with 13 bases in between. This CDR3 has 15 amino acids. Looked up from germline, CDR1 is MGHRA and CDR2 is YSYEKL. The CDR3 reads CASSPLEGLNQPQHF. The CDR3 DNA reads as TGCGCCAGCAGCCCGCTAGAGGGCCTCAATCAGCCCCAGCATTTT.

This clonotype occurred a few times. V gene TRBV3-1 combines with J gene TRBJ2-6; D call uncertain. This CDR3 has 15 amino acids. V lost 0 bases, J lost 1 base, and 4 bases lay in between. Germline CDR1 LGHDT, CDR2 YNNKEL (reference sequence). CDR3 sequence: CASSQDWSGANVLTF. The CDR3 nucleotides are TGTGCCAGCAGCCAAGATTGGTCTGGGGCCAACGTCCTGACTTTC. The full variable domain, with the rest looked up from reference TRBV3-1 and TRBJ2-6, is DTAVSQTPKYLVTQMGNDKSIKCEQNLGHDTMYWYKQDSKKFLKIMFSYNNKELIINETVPNRFSPKSPDKAHLNLHINSLELGDSAVYFCASSQDWSGANVLTFGAGSRLTVL.

This chain links TRBV6-5 with TRBJ2-3, with TRBD2 as a possible D gene (6 bases). The CDR3 has 16 residues. From germline, CDR1 is MNHEY and CDR2 SVGAGI. V was clipped by 0 bases and J by 4 bases, with 14 bases between them. The DNA for the CDR3 is TGTGCCAGCAGTTACTCGTTGCGGGACGTGGCAGATACGCAGTATTTT. Protein product: CASSYSLRDVADTQYF.

This rearrangement joins TRBV5-1 to TRBJ1-2; 7 nucleotides match TRBD1. Per the germline V gene, CDR1 is SGHRS and CDR2 is YFSETQ. The CDR3 contains 13 residues. The trim removed 4 bases at V and 6 bases at J, leaving 6 bases unmatched. CDR3 sequence reads: CASSPTGSDGYTF. The CDR3 DNA follows: TGCGCCAGCAGCCCGACAGGGTCTGATGGCTACACCTTC.

The chain joins TRBV5-4 to TRBJ2-7; 10 bases fit TRBD2. V lost 2 bases and J lost 3; bases outside the gene matches: 8. The germline V gene encodes CDR1 SGHNT and CDR2 YYREEE (reference sequence). The CDR3 covers 16 residues. In DNA form, the CDR3 reads TGTGCCAGCAGCTTCGGTTCAAAGCGGGAGGGCTACGAGCAGTACTTC. Encoded protein: CASSFGSKREGYEQYF.

The chain combines TRBV5-6 with TRBJ2-5; TRBD1 agrees at 8 bases. Germline CDR1 reads SGHDT; CDR2 reads YYEEEE. J lost 4 bases, V lost 3 bases, and 8 bases had no gene match. The length of the CDR3 is 15 residues. The CDR3 DNA is TGTGCCAGCAGCTACATCGGACAGGGATTAGAGACCCAGTACTTC. This translates into CASSYIGQGLETQYF.

There are a few counts of this clonotype. The V and J genes are TRBV28 and TRBJ2-3; 9 bases fit TRBD2. The germline V gene has CDR1 MDHEN and CDR2 SYDVKM. After removal of 6 bases from V and 2 bases from J, the junction contained 6 bases not matched to a gene. CDR3 size: 15 residues. The CDR3, as DNA: TGTGCCAGCAGACCCGCGGGAGGGATCACAGATACGCAGTATTTT. Translated, it gives CASRPAGGITDTQYF.

The chain employs TRBV6-1 and TRBJ1-2, with a possible D match to TRBD1 (5 bases). V shed 5 bases and J shed 5 bases, with 15 bases lying between them. The CDR3 sequence is 14 residues long. Germline CDR1 MNHNS, CDR2 SASEGT. CDR3 sequence (DNA): TGTGCCAGCAGTCCTACCGGGACTGGGTATGGCTACACCTTC. Protein sequence: CASSPTGTGYGYTF.

This clonotype has only a few counts. The chain recombines TRBV5-1 with TRBJ2-1; 10 bases fit TRBD2. The CDR3 consists of 17 residues. Germline V lookup: CDR1 SGHRS, CDR2 YFSETQ. V was pared by 0 bases and J by 0 bases, with 3 bases of the junction left unmatched. CDR3 bases: TGCGCCAGCAGCTTGGAGGCTAGCGGGAGCTCCTACAATGAGCAGTTCTTC. It translates to CASSLEASGSSYNEQFF. The full variable domain, rest sourced from reference TRBV5-1 and TRBJ2-1, is KAGVTQTPRYLIKTRGQQVTLSCSPISGHRSVSWYQQTPGQGLQFLFEYFSETQRNKGNFPGRFSGRQFSNSRSEMNVSTLELGDSALYLCASSLEASGSSYNEQFFGPGTRLTVL.

This clonotype was seen many times. The gene calls are TRBV9 and TRBJ2-2; D gene uncertain. The CDR3 is made up of 14 amino acids. Germline-derived CDR1 and CDR2 are SGDLS and YYNGEE. V lost 6 bases and J 4 bases, leaving 13 bases between the germline ends. The CDR3, as DNA: TGTGCCAGCAACTACGACCCTTCCACCGGGGAGCTGTTTTTT. Residues: CASNYDPSTGELFF.

This clonotype was seen repeatedly, ten times or more. The V gene is TRBV7-2, the J gene TRBJ1-2; D not resolved. This CDR3 comprises 15 residues. Per germline, CDR1 SGHTA and CDR2 FQGNSA. Trimming stripped 5 bases from V and 1 base from J, with 14 bases between. The CDR3 sequence: CASSPLNKNNYGYTF. Written as DNA, the CDR3 is TGTGCCAGCAGCCCCTTAAACAAGAATAACTATGGCTACACCTTC.

This clonotype was picked up a small number of times. The V call is TRBV18, the J call TRBJ2-2; 7 bases align to TRBD1. V trimming: 0 bases; J trimming: 4 bases; junction bases outside the gene matches: 8. From germline, CDR1 is KGHSH and CDR2 LQKENI. The CDR3 has 17 amino acids. The CDR3: CASSPPSQQGSTGELFF. CDR3 in DNA: TGTGCCAGCTCACCACCGAGTCAACAGGGGAGCACCGGGGAGCTGTTTTTT.

This chain connects TRBV13 to TRBJ2-1; the match to TRBD2 covers 8 bases. CDR3 length: 15 amino acids. Germline values: CDR1 PRHDT, CDR2 FYEKMQ (reference sequence). The junction had 7 bases not matched to a gene; V was cut back by 5 bases and J by 4 bases. In DNA form, the CDR3 reads TGTGCCAGCAGCCCGGGGGGGGAAAGATACAATGAGCAGTTCTTC. Amino acid sequence: CASSPGGERYNEQFF.

This clonotype has only a few counts. J is TRBJ2-7 and V is TRBV25-1, with D possibly being TRBD1 or TRBD2 (5 bases each). This CDR3 has 14 residues. Germline V gene data show CDR1 as MGHDK and CDR2 as SYGVNS. Trimming pared 1 base from V and 2 bases from J, leaving 9 bases between. Written as DNA, the CDR3 is TGTGCCAGCAGTGAATTTGAGGGGACCTACGAGCAGTACTTC. The encoded protein is CASSEFEGTYEQYF.

Only a few counts were recorded for this clonotype. The chain couples TRBV20-1 to TRBJ2-1; possible D gene TRBD2, 6 bases. Looked up from germline, CDR1 is DFQATT and CDR2 is SNEGSKA (reference sequence). With 3 bases removed from V and 7 bases from J, the gap between germline ends came to 7 bases. CDR3 size: 11 residues. CDR3 sequence (DNA): TGCAGTGCTAGTAGCGGAAATGAGCAGTTCTTC. This codes for CSASSGNEQFF.

The CDR3 bases are TGTGCCAGCAGTTTATGGGCGGGGGGAAACAATGAGCAGTTCTTC. This gives the protein CASSLWAGGNNEQFF. The V gene is TRBV27, the J gene TRBJ2-1; 8 nucleotides align to TRBD2. Germline CDR1 MNHEY, CDR2 SMNVEV (reference sequence). Unmatched junction bases numbered 4, after V lost 1 base and J lost 5 bases. The CDR3 spans 15 residues.

The gene calls are TRBV2 and TRBJ2-3, with D perhaps matching TRBD1 (6 bases). The germline CDR1 and CDR2 sequences are SNHLY and FYNNEI. Trimming cost V 7 bases and J 7 bases, with 18 bases left between them. There are 14 residues in the CDR3. CDR3 DNA sequence: TGTGCCAGCATCCTGGGACAAAGGGGGTATACGCAGTATTTT. Translation gives CASILGQRGYTQYF.

J is TRBJ1-2 and V is TRBV6-1; D is uncertain. This CDR3 is 14 amino acids long. The V end lost 1 base, the J end lost 3 bases, and 9 bases lay between the germline ends. CDR1 and CDR2 (germline): MNHNS, SASEGT. CDR3 in amino acids: CASSEGHRDYGYTF. The CDR3, as DNA: TGTGCCAGCAGTGAAGGACACCGGGACTATGGCTACACCTTC.

The chain links TRBV27 to TRBJ2-7; possible D gene TRBD1, 6 bases. The CDR3 consists of 13 residues. CDR1 is MNHEY, CDR2 SMNVEV, per germline (reference sequence). The V and J ends lost 6 bases and 2 bases respectively, with 11 bases between them. The CDR3 spells CASRSQGPYEQYF. CDR3 sequence (DNA): TGTGCCAGCAGATCCCAGGGGCCCTACGAGCAGTACTTC.

This clonotype has ten or more counts. The chain links TRBV28 to TRBJ2-7, with no clear D. The germline V gene encodes CDR1 MDHEN and CDR2 SYDVKM. CDR3 length: 11 residues. The ends were cut back, 6 bases at V and 3 bases at J, with 6 bases in the middle. The CDR3 here is CASSLRYEQYF. The CDR3 DNA reads as TGTGCCAGCAGCTTGCGCTACGAGCAGTACTTC.

This clonotype was picked up a small number of times. This rearrangement joins TRBV18 to TRBJ1-1, with D uncertain. The length of the CDR3 is 16 residues. V was pared by 2 bases and J by 0 bases, with 13 bases between. In germline, CDR1 is KGHSH, CDR2 LQKENI. The DNA of the CDR3 is TGTGCCAGCTCACCAGAGCGTCCAGGAATGAACACTGAAGCTTTCTTT. It translates to CASSPERPGMNTEAFF.